This T cell receptor beta chain was sequenced for a study of CD8+CD57+ T cells in acquired aplastic anemia. Study results and caveats: Roughly 27 shared CD8+ CDR3s appeared highly expressed within patients' immunodominant clones.

This clonotype was detected only a few times. Its antigen remains unidentified. The authors sequenced patients whose flow cytometry had shown CD8+CD57+ cell expansion. At the time of blood sampling, patients had not yet received any therapy. CDR1 is SGHNT, CDR2 YENEEA, per germline. This CDR3 is 15 amino acids long. Trimming at V came to 6 bases and at J to 5 bases, leaving 7 bases not matched to a gene. Investigators profiled TCR beta VDJ and CDR3 from genomic DNA template. Via MiXCR, TCRdb re-called the reads, giving one row per CDR3 protein. This table holds about 190,000 distinct CDR3 sequences, 48% found once.

What was sequenced was sorted CD4+, CD8+, or CD8+CD57+ T cells (not recorded which) from PBMCs. The receptor's source is a human donor with aplastic anemia. The gene calls are TRBV11-3 and TRBJ2-5, with 12 bases matching TRBD1. The CDR3: CASRAGTGGEETQYF. Written as DNA, the CDR3 is TGTGCCAGCAGAGCCGGGACAGGGGGCGAGGAGACCCAGTACTTC.